The 4 T cell receptor beta chains given below trace back to one sample, sequenced in a study of Tregs in tolerant kidney transplant recipients. Assay used: immunoSEQ multiplex PCR; TCRdb lists only in-frame clones, some missing. The data show over 60,000 clones, roughly nine tenths seen once. This specimen consisted of CD4+ T cells from blood, obtained before the transplant. Receptor source: a human donor who received a combined kidney and bone marrow transplant.

V is TRBV7-9 and J is TRBJ1-1, with D perhaps matching TRBD1 (6 bases). The V gene's germline CDR1 is SEHNR and CDR2 FQNEAQ (reference sequence). Between the trimmed V and J ends, which lost 7 bases and 9 bases, there was a span of 15 bases. CDR3 length equals 12 residues. The CDR3 spells CASTPGQRKAFF. The CDR3 bases are TGTGCCAGCACCCCGGGACAACGTAAAGCTTTCTTT.

This chain links TRBV5-1 with TRBJ2-3, with TRBD1 matching 10 bases. The CDR3 covers 16 residues. Germline V gene lookup returns CDR1 SGHRS and CDR2 YFSETQ. V lost 4 bases to trimming and J lost 0 bases; unmatched junction nucleotides: 5. The CDR3 reads CASSVRDRGSTDTQYF. The CDR3 nucleotides read TGCGCCAGCAGCGTGAGGGACAGGGGAAGCACAGATACGCAGTATTTT.

The chain links TRBV7-2 to TRBJ1-2; 7 bases are a match to TRBD1. The CDR3 spans 16 residues. Germline V CDR1 and CDR2: SGHTA, FQGNSA. V lost 1 base, J lost 5 bases, and 10 bases stayed unmatched. The DNA of the CDR3 is TGTGCCAGCAGCTTAGTGTCCGGCGACAGGGAATATGGCTACACCTTC. It is translated as CASSLVSGDREYGYTF.

This sequence joins TRBV7-2 and TRBJ2-7; 7 bases are a match to TRBD2. The CDR3 totals 14 residues. Germline values: CDR1 SGHTA, CDR2 FQGNSA. J was trimmed by 1 base and V by 5 bases; bases with no gene match: 5. Here the CDR3 DNA reads TGTGCCAGCAGCCTAGGAGCGGGATCCTACGAGCAGTACTTC. This encodes CASSLGAGSYEQYF.